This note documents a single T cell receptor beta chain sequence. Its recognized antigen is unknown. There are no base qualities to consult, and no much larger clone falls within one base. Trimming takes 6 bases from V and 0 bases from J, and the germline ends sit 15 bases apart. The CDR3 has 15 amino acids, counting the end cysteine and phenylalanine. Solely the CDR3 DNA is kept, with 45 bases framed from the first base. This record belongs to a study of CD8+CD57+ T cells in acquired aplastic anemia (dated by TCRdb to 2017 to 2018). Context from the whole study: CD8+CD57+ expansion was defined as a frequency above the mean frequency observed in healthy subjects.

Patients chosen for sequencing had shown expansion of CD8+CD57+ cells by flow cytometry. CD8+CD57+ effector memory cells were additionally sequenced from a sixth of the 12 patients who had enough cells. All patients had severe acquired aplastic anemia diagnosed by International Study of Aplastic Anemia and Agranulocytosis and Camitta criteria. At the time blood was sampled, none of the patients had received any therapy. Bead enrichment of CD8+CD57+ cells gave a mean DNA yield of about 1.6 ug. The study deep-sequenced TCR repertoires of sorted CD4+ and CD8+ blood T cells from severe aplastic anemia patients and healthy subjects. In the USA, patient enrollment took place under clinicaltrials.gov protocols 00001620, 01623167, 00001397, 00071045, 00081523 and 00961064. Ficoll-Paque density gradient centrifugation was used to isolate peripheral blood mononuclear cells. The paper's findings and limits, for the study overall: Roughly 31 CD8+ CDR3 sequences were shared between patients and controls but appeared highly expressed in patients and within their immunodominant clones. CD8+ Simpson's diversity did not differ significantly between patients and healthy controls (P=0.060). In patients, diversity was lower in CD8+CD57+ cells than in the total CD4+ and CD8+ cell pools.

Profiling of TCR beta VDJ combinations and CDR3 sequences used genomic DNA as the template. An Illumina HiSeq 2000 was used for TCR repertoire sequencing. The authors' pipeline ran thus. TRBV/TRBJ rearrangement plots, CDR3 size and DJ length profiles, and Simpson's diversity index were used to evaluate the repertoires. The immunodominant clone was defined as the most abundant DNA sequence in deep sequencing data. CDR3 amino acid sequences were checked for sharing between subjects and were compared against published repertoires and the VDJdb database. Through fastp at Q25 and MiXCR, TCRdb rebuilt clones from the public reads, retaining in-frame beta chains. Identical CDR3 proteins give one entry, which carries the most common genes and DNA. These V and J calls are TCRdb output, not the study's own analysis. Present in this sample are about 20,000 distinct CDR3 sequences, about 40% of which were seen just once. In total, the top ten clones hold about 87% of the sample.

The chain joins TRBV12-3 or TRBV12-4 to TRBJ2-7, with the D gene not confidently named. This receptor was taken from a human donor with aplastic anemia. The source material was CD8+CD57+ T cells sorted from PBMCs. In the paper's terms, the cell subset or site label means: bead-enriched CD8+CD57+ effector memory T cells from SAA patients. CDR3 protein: CASSHVLSPSYEQYF. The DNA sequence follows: TGTGCCAGCAGCCATGTTCTGAGCCCCTCCTACGAGCAGTACTTC.